A selection of T cell receptor beta chains follows, all from one sample in a study of T cell changes during pregnancy in multiple sclerosis. The protocol was immunoSEQ multiplex PCR, while the TCRdb copy is restricted to in-frame clones and leaves out a portion. The sample has approximately 44,000 clones; about 89% are singletons. The material was CD4+ T cells from peripheral blood mononuclear cells, obtained in the first trimester of pregnancy. The receptors here all came from a female donor with multiple sclerosis, enrolled in a pregnancy study. Both conserved end residues are part of each CDR3. A D gene is named only where the DNA matches it firmly. Expanded clones are given a class, and other clones once, few, many or no size at all.

NA,TRBV6-1,TRBJ2-3,NA,TGTGCCAGCAGTGCCAGGGGAGGGGCCAGCACAGATACGCAGTATTTT,CASSARGGASTDTQYF
NA,TRBV19,TRBJ2-1,NA,TGTGCCAGTCGCTGGTCTCGAGGGAACGACCGGGGGGAGCAGTTCTTC,CASRWSRGNDRGEQFF
NA,TRBV7-3,TRBJ2-3,NA,TGTGCCAGCAGCTTAATGCAGTTCGATACGCAGTATTTT,CASSLMQFDTQYF
NA,TRBV10-3,TRBJ1-1,NA,TGTGCCATCAGTGAGTTACCCGGGAGCACTGAAGCTTTCTTT,CAISELPGSTEAFF
NA,TRBV7-2,TRBJ2-5,TRBD2,TGTGCCAGCAGCCCGACTAGCGGGAGATCGGAGACCCAGTACTTC,CASSPTSGRSETQYF
NA,TRBV19,TRBJ2-6,NA,TGTGCCAGTAGCCTAGCCACAGGGTCTGGGGCCAACGTCCTGACTTTC,CASSLATGSGANVLTF
once,TRBV5-5,TRBJ2-1,TRBD2,TGTGCCAGCAGCTCCGGGACTACCTACAATGAGCAGTTCTTC,CASSSGTTYNEQFF
NA,TRBV19,TRBJ2-1,TRBD2,TGTGCCAGTAGTATTGGAAGGACTAGCGGTAACAATGAGCAGTTCTTC,CASSIGRTSGNNEQFF
NA,TRBV6-1,TRBJ2-1,TRBD2,TGTGCCAGCAGTGAACTCTTAGGACTAGCGGCCTTAAGCTCCTACAATGAGCAGTTCTTC,CASSELLGLAALSSYNEQFF
NA,TRBV9,TRBJ1-5,NA,TGTGCCACCAGTGAGGGGGATCAGCCCCAGCATTTT,CATSEGDQPQHF
NA,TRBV19,TRBJ2-3,NA,TGTGCCAGTAGTATAGGGGGCCGCACAGATACGCAGTATTTT,CASSIGGRTDTQYF
NA,TRBV19,TRBJ2-1,TRBD2,TGTGCCAGTAAGGAGGGAGGGCCGAGGAATGAGCAGTTCTTC,CASKEGGPRNEQFF
NA,TRBV7-9,TRBJ2-5,TRBD2,TGTGCCAGCAGCTTACCCGGGACTAGCGGGATGGAGACCCAGTACTTC,CASSLPGTSGMETQYF
NA,TRBV30,TRBJ2-5,NA,TGTGCCTGGAGTGTTAGCGTAGAGACCCAGTACTTC,CAWSVSVETQYF
NA,TRBV25-1,TRBJ2-1,TRBD2,TGTGCCAGCAGTGACCGCCTTGGACGGGAGGGTTACAATGAGCAGTTCTTC,CASSDRLGREGYNEQFF
NA,TRBV9,TRBJ2-7,TRBD2,TGTGCCAGCAGCGTAGCGGCGGGAGGGCCCTACGAGCAGTACTTC,CASSVAAGGPYEQYF
NA,TRBV7-6,TRBJ2-5,NA,TGTGCCAGCAGCTCCTTGGGTAGCGCCCAAGAGACCCAGTACTTC,CASSSLGSAQETQYF
NA,TRBV19,TRBJ1-5,NA,TGTGCCAGTAGTATCAGGTCCAATAATCAGCCCCAGCATTTT,CASSIRSNNQPQHF
few,TRBV6-6,TRBJ2-2,TRBD1,TGTGCCAGCAGCTACGCCGGACAGGGGAACACCGGGGAGCTGTTTTTT,CASSYAGQGNTGELFF
NA,TRBV6-6,TRBJ1-1,TRBD1,TGTGCCAGCAGCTACAGGGGAAACACTGAAGCTTTCTTT,CASSYRGNTEAFF
NA,TRBV18,TRBJ1-2,TRBD1,TGTGCCAGCTCACCGACAGGGGAGTCGGGGGGCTACACCTTC,CASSPTGESGGYTF
NA,TRBV5-4,TRBJ2-1,TRBD2,TGTGCCAGCAGCGGGACTAGCGGTAGCAATGAGCAGTTCTTC,CASSGTSGSNEQFF
NA,TRBV28,TRBJ2-7,TRBD1,TGTGCCAGCAACCTACCGGGACAGGGAGGCAACGAGCAGTACTTC,CASNLPGQGGNEQYF
NA,TRBV10-3,TRBJ2-7,TRBD2,TGTGCCATCAGTGCTAGCGGCTCCTACGAGCAGTACTTC,CAISASGSYEQYF
NA,TRBV5-5,TRBJ2-4,NA,TGTGCCAGCAGACAGGGACCGGGGCTTCGGAACATTCAGTACTTC,CASRQGPGLRNIQYF
NA,TRBV2,TRBJ2-1,TRBD1,TGTGCCAGCAGTGAAGCGCTTCAGGGGGTTCTCTACAATGAGCAGTTCTTC,CASSEALQGVLYNEQFF
NA,TRBV29-1,TRBJ2-5,TRBD1,TGCAGCGCGACTACAGGGGTGGAGACCCAGTACTTC,CSATTGVETQYF
NA,TRBV15,TRBJ2-7,NA,TGTGCCACCAGCAGAGATCCGGGATCCTACGAGCAGTACTTC,CATSRDPGSYEQYF
NA,TRBV23-1,TRBJ1-1,TRBD1,TGCGCCACTAAACCCTTCCGGGACAGGGCCACTGAAGCTTTCTTT,CATKPFRDRATEAFF
NA,TRBV6-9,TRBJ2-3,NA,TGTGCCAACGCGTCACAGGGTGGCACAGATACGCAGTATTTT,CANASQGGTDTQYF
NA,TRBV7-2,TRBJ1-2,NA,TGTGCCAGCAGCCGGATGGGGGGGAGATATGGCTACACCTTC,CASSRMGGRYGYTF
NA,TRBV7-2,TRBJ1-3,NA,TGTGCCAGCAGCCCCCAGGGGACGAGCTCTGGAAACACCATATATTTT,CASSPQGTSSGNTIYF
once,TRBV19,TRBJ1-5,NA,TGTGCCAGTAGTATAGCGGGGGGTCAGCCCCAGCATTTT,CASSIAGGQPQHF
NA,TRBV4-3,TRBJ2-1,NA,TGCGCCAGCAGCCAAGACTTGAGCTCCTACAATGAGCAGTTCTTC,CASSQDLSSYNEQFF
once,TRBV6-4,TRBJ1-5,NA,TGTGCCAGCAGTGACTCATACAGGGCCACCTATAGCAATCAGCCCCAGCATTTT,CASSDSYRATYSNQPQHF
NA,TRBV5-4,TRBJ2-1,NA,TGTGCCAGCAGGAACGGGGAGAGCCCATACAATGAGCAGTTCTTC,CASRNGESPYNEQFF
NA,TRBV29-1,TRBJ1-2,NA,TGCAGCGTAGCGGGACTTAACTATGGCTACACCTTC,CSVAGLNYGYTF
NA,TRBV28,TRBJ2-7,TRBD2,TGTGCCAGCAGTTTGGTAGCGGGAGGGCGAGAGCAGTACTTC,CASSLVAGGREQYF
NA,TRBV2,TRBJ1-5,TRBD1,TGTGCCAGCAGTAAAGCCGGGACAGGATATAGCAATCAGCCCCAGCATTTT,CASSKAGTGYSNQPQHF
NA,TRBV28,TRBJ2-5,NA,TGTGCCAGCAGTTACACCTCTCTGGGGGCGCTTGGAGAGACCCAGTACTTC,CASSYTSLGALGETQYF
NA,TRBV7-9,TRBJ1-4,TRBD1,TGTGCCAGCAGCTGGGGGGACAGGGCGGCTAATGAAAAACTGTTTTTT,CASSWGDRAANEKLFF
once,TRBV5-1,TRBJ2-5,TRBD2,TGCGCCAGCAGGCAACTAGCGGGTACGCAAGAGACCCAGTACTTC,CASRQLAGTQETQYF
NA,TRBV6-6,TRBJ2-7,TRBD2,TGTGCCAGCAGATATGCGGGAGGGCCAATCTACGAGCAGTACTTC,CASRYAGGPIYEQYF
NA,TRBV13,TRBJ2-1,TRBD2,TGTGCCAGCAGCTCCACCACTAGCGGGAGGCAGTTCTTC,CASSSTTSGRQFF
NA,TRBV5-1,TRBJ2-1,TRBD2,TGCGCCAGCAGCTTAACCGGGAGGACCGGCAATGAGCAGTTCTTC,CASSLTGRTGNEQFF
NA,TRBV27,TRBJ1-2,TRBD1,TGTGCCAGCAGTTCGCTCGGGACAGGGGCAACAAGATATGGCTACACCTTC,CASSSLGTGATRYGYTF
NA,TRBV10-3,TRBJ2-3,TRBD2,TGTGCCATGGGAGCGGGATTGGTTGGAGATACGCAGTATTTT,CAMGAGLVGDTQYF
NA,TRBV6-4,TRBJ2-3,TRBD2,TGTGCCAGCAGTGGTAGCGGGAGGGCATCAGATACGCAGTATTTT,CASSGSGRASDTQYF
NA,TRBV27,TRBJ1-2,TRBD1,TGTGCCAGCGCCAGGTCGGGACAGGGGTATGGCTACACCTTC,CASARSGQGYGYTF
NA,TRBV7-3,TRBJ2-2,TRBD2,TGTGCCAGCAGCTTGAGTGCGGCGGGAGGCCACACCGGGGAGCTGTTTTTT,CASSLSAAGGHTGELFF
once,TRBV6-5,TRBJ2-2,TRBD1,TGTGCCAGCAGATCCGACAGGGGCGCCACCGGGGAGCTGTTTTTT,CASRSDRGATGELFF
NA,TRBV7-7,TRBJ2-5,NA,TGTGCTAGCAGCTTAGGTTCCGGGAGCCAAGAGACCCAGTACTTC,CASSLGSGSQETQYF
NA,TRBV19,TRBJ2-7,NA,TGTGCCAGTAGTCGGGGGACGGTATACGAGCAGTACTTC,CASSRGTVYEQYF
NA,TRBV5-4,TRBJ1-2,TRBD1,TGTGCCAGCAGCTACGCCGGGACAGGGGGAGTTGGCTACACCTTC,CASSYAGTGGVGYTF
NA,TRBV7-8,TRBJ1-2,NA,TGTGCCAGCAGCTCCCGGTCAGGGAGGGGCGATGGCTACACCTTC,CASSSRSGRGDGYTF